Below, 4 T cell receptor beta chains from the same sample are listed, as sequenced in a study of CD8 T cells in ankylosing spondylitis. One entry per CDR3 protein, called by TCRdb with MiXCR from the 5' RACE reads. The sample yields some 270,000 distinct CDR3 sequences, roughly a third seen once. The source material was blood, either unsorted or a sorted T cell fraction (not recorded which). These receptors were taken from a male donor with ankylosing spondylitis or in good health (not recorded which).

The gene calls are TRBV18 and TRBJ2-7; tentatively, D is TRBD2 (5 bases). This CDR3 is 14 amino acids long. Germline V lookup: CDR1 KGHSH, CDR2 LQKENI. Trimming removed 2 bases from V and 3 bases from J, with 11 bases in between. This CDR3 is CASSPNGENYEQYF. CDR3 nucleotides: TGTGCCAGCTCACCAAACGGGGAGAACTACGAGCAGTACTTC.

The V gene is TRBV29-1, the J gene TRBJ2-4, with a weak D call TRBD1 (6 bases). V dropped 7 bases and J dropped 0 bases, with 37 bases sitting between them. CDR1 is SQVTM, CDR2 ANQGSEA, per germline. CDR3 length equals 22 residues. In nucleotides, the CDR3 is TGCAGCGCCGGACAGCCGAACCCTTCTCTGGACATAGGGGATTTAGCCAAAAACATTCAGTACTTC. Translation gives CSAGQPNPSLDIGDLAKNIQYF.

This clonotype was found a few times. The rearrangement joins TRBV11-2 to TRBJ1-1, with 8 bases matching TRBD1. The germline V gene encodes CDR1 SGHAT and CDR2 FQNNGV. V shed 6 bases, J shed 6 bases, and the junction held 6 bases outside the gene matches. This CDR3 contains 13 residues. CDR3 region: CASSSGQGPEAFF. CDR3 in DNA: TGTGCCAGCAGTTCTGGACAGGGACCTGAAGCTTTCTTT.

The chain couples TRBV4-1 to TRBJ1-5; no reliable D call. The CDR3 runs 18 residues. Trimming took 0 bases from V and 6 from J, leaving 21 bases between them. Germline V gene lookup returns CDR1 MGHRA and CDR2 YSYEKL. The CDR3 nucleotides are TGCGCCAGCAGCCAAGATCGGATGGCAGCGCTGTTGGGTCAGCCCCAGCATTTT. This codes for CASSQDRMAALLGQPQHF.